These 29 T cell receptor beta chains came from one sample sequenced in a study of T-cell memory formation after mild COVID-19. TCRdb passed the 5' RACE reads through MiXCR, listing each CDR3 protein once. The sample comprises approximately 100,000 distinct CDR3 sequences, approximately 15% of which are singletons, and 28% rests with the top ten. Sequenced sample: PBMCs or a T cell subset sorted from them (not recorded which). The receptors were sampled from an adult woman who had mild COVID-19 (a few samples of this study predate the infection). Cell type and time point are not known.

The gene calls are TRBV6-1 and TRBJ2-3, with no clear D. The CDR3 length is 17 residues. Between the trimmed V and J ends, which lost 4 bases and 0 bases, there was a span of 17 bases. Germline V gene data show CDR1 as MNHNS and CDR2 as SASEGT. The CDR3: CASSVVVLPTSTDTQYF. DNA for the CDR3: TGTGCCAGCAGTGTAGTTGTGCTCCCCACTAGCACAGATACGCAGTATTTT.

The V call is TRBV4-2, the J call TRBJ2-2; 8 nucleotides match TRBD2. This CDR3 region has 16 residues. V lost 10 bases and J lost 2; bases outside the gene matches: 12. CDR1 and CDR2 (germline): LGHNA, YNFKEQ. The CDR3: CAILPPGLVNTGELFF. The CDR3 DNA is TGTGCCATCCTCCCTCCGGGACTAGTAAACACCGGGGAGCTGTTTTTT.

This chain links TRBV5-5 with TRBJ2-5; 12 bases are shared with TRBD1. Germline V gives CDR1 SGHKS, CDR2 YYEKEE (reference sequence). V shed 5 bases, J shed 2 bases, and the junction held 10 bases outside the gene matches. The CDR3 length is 17 residues. The CDR3 reads CASSGTGGALVQETQYF. CDR3 nucleotides: TGTGCCAGCAGTGGGACAGGGGGCGCGTTAGTTCAAGAGACCCAGTACTTC.

The chain combines TRBV7-6 with TRBJ2-3, with D possibly being TRBD2 (5 bases). This CDR3 is 15 amino acids long. V lost 3 bases, J lost 4 bases, and 14 bases lay in between. Germline lookup yields CDR1 SGHVS and CDR2 FNYEAQ. The CDR3 region is CASSFLAAEADTQYF. The CDR3 DNA reads as TGTGCCAGCAGCTTTCTAGCCGCCGAGGCAGATACGCAGTATTTT.

This clonotype was seen more than once but under ten times. The V and J genes are TRBV6-6 and TRBJ1-2; D gene unclear. Trimming took off 0 bases at V and 3 bases at J, with 14 bases between the two ends. The CDR3 is made up of 16 amino acids. CDR1 and CDR2 (germline): MNHNY, SVGAGI (reference sequence). This CDR3 reads CASSYSKVPSDYGYTF. The CDR3 DNA reads TGTGCCAGCAGTTACTCGAAAGTCCCCAGCGACTATGGCTACACCTTC.

This clonotype was seen only a few times. The rearrangement joins TRBV9 to TRBJ2-3; maybe TRBD1 (6 bases). Per the germline V gene, CDR1 is SGDLS and CDR2 is YYNGEE. V lost 7 bases and J lost 6, with 15 bases in between. CDR3 length: 13 residues. DNA for the CDR3: TGTGCCAGCTCCTTAGGGGGTAGTGATACGCAGTATTTT. It is translated as CASSLGGSDTQYF.

This clonotype has a handful of counts. V and J are TRBV7-8 and TRBJ1-1; D is perhaps TRBD1 (6 bases). V was pared by 5 bases and J by 0 bases, with 13 bases between. CDR1 and CDR2 from the germline V gene are SGHVS and FQNEAQ. The CDR3 has 15 amino acids. CDR3 bases: TGTGCCAGCAGCCCGGGGGCCAGTATGAACACTGAAGCTTTCTTT. Protein sequence: CASSPGASMNTEAFF. The full variable domain, in which reference TRBV7-8 and TRBJ1-1 provide the parts outside the CDR3, is GAGVSQSPRYKVAKRGQDVALRCDPISGHVSLFWYQQALGQGPEFLTYFQNEAQLDKSGLPSDRFFAERPEGSVSTLKIQRTQQEDSAVYLCASSPGASMNTEAFFGQGTRLTVV.

This clonotype was observed many times. This chain uses TRBV5-4 with TRBJ2-7, with D perhaps TRBD1 or TRBD2 (6 bases each). This CDR3 contains 15 residues. The V end was cut by 4 bases, the J end by 5 bases, with 19 bases between. Germline V gene lookup returns CDR1 SGHNT and CDR2 YYREEE (reference sequence). Here the CDR3 reads CASSPEGERTNEQYF. Here the CDR3 DNA reads TGTGCCAGCAGCCCGGAGGGGGAGAGAACCAACGAGCAGTACTTC.

The chain joins TRBV7-9 to TRBJ2-3; no reliable D call. This CDR3 has 12 amino acids. Germline CDR1 reads SEHNR; CDR2 reads FQNEAQ (reference sequence). Trimming took off 5 bases at V and 5 bases at J, with 8 bases between the two ends. CDR3 DNA: TGTGCCAGCAGCATTAGCCTAGATACGCAGTATTTT. It translates to CASSISLDTQYF.

This clonotype was recorded many times. The chain joins TRBV5-6 to TRBJ2-5; maybe TRBD1 (6 bases). The CDR3 covers 15 residues. Germline V gene data show CDR1 as SGHDT and CDR2 as YYEEEE. Trimming removed 0 bases at V and 2 bases at J, with 11 bases between. DNA of the CDR3: TGTGCCAGCAGCTTGGACCAGGGGCCTCAAGAGACCCAGTACTTC. Protein sequence: CASSLDQGPQETQYF.

This clonotype was observed a few times. This chain joins TRBV3-1 and TRBJ2-1, with 9 bases fitting TRBD2. Germline-derived CDR1 and CDR2 are LGHDT and YNNKEL (reference sequence). With 0 bases clipped from V and 7 bases from J, the junction kept 10 bases outside the gene matches. This CDR3 is 17 amino acids long. The CDR3 nucleotides read TGTGCCAGCAGCCAAGATGTCGAGATAGCGGGGGTGAATGAGCAGTTCTTC. Protein: CASSQDVEIAGVNEQFF.

This sequence joins TRBV4-2 and TRBJ2-7; no clear D. The CDR3 is 14 residues long. V gave up 4 bases and J gave up 1 base, with 11 bases separating them. CDR1 is LGHNA and CDR2 is YNFKEQ in the germline V gene. The CDR3 nucleotides read TGTGCCAGCAGCCGGCAGGAGCCTTCCTACGAGCAGTACTTC. Its protein is CASSRQEPSYEQYF.

In this sample, this clonotype turned up many times. The J gene is TRBJ2-7, the V gene TRBV3-1; unclear D gene. The CDR3 runs to 14 residues. V lost 0 bases, J lost 3 bases, and 9 bases lay in between. From germline, CDR1 is LGHDT and CDR2 YNNKEL (reference sequence). The CDR3 bases are TGTGCCAGCAGCCAAGATCTGGCAGGCTACGAGCAGTACTTC. Protein product: CASSQDLAGYEQYF.

This chain links TRBV4-1 with TRBJ2-3; 7 nucleotides match TRBD2. The CDR3 has 17 amino acids. V dropped 0 bases and J dropped 6; count of bases not matched to a gene: 12. Germline loops: CDR1 MGHRA, CDR2 YSYEKL. This chain's CDR3 is CASSQDPPSGGGDTQYF. For the CDR3, the DNA is TGCGCCAGCAGCCAAGATCCTCCTAGCGGAGGTGGGGATACGCAGTATTTT.

This clonotype turned up a few times. This CDR3 reads CASTSGNEQFF. CDR3 DNA sequence: TGTGCCAGCACTTCGGGCAATGAGCAGTTCTTC. The rearrangement links TRBV7-9 to TRBJ2-1; D is ambiguous. The CDR3 covers 11 residues. Trimming stripped 7 bases from V and 6 bases from J, with 7 bases between. Germline assignment: CDR1 SEHNR and CDR2 FQNEAQ (reference sequence).

This sequence joins TRBV29-1 and TRBJ2-7; 8 nucleotides line up with TRBD1. Germline CDR1 SQVTM, CDR2 ANQGSEA. This CDR3 comprises 13 residues. Germline trimming cut 6 bases from V and 0 bases from J; bases unmatched to any gene: 4. CDR3 DNA: TGCAGCGTCACAGGGGGGCTCTCCTACGAGCAGTACTTC. Protein sequence: CSVTGGLSYEQYF.

This clonotype appeared a few times. The chain uses TRBV7-9 and TRBJ2-7; 9 bases fit TRBD1. Looked up from germline, CDR1 is SEHNR and CDR2 is FQNEAQ (reference sequence). This CDR3 spans 12 amino acids. V shed 4 bases and J 6 bases; nucleotides not matched to a gene: 1. The CDR3 reads CASSWTGVEQYF. The CDR3 DNA is TGTGCCAGCAGCTGGACAGGGGTCGAGCAGTACTTC.

This clonotype was found a few times. The CDR3 coding sequence is TGCGCCAGCAGCTTGGGGGAGGGGGCAGGGAATGAGCAGTTCTTC. Translated: CASSLGEGAGNEQFF. The chain uses TRBV5-1 and TRBJ2-1; either TRBD1 or TRBD2 may fit D (7 bases each). The CDR3 spans 15 residues. The V end was cut by 0 bases, the J end by 7 bases, with 14 bases between. Germline assignment: CDR1 SGHRS and CDR2 YFSETQ.

This clonotype was counted a few times. V gene TRBV7-8 combines with J gene TRBJ2-5; a possible D gene is TRBD1 (7 bases). The CDR3 has 16 residues. Germline V lookup: CDR1 SGHVS, CDR2 FQNEAQ. V shed 6 bases and J shed 4 bases, with 21 bases lying between them. Here the CDR3 reads CASSPMTRGVGETQYF. The CDR3 DNA sequence: TGTGCCAGCAGTCCCATGACCAGGGGGGTGGGAGAGACCCAGTACTTC. The full variable domain, rest sourced from reference TRBV7-8 and TRBJ2-5, is GAGVSQSPRYKVAKRGQDVALRCDPISGHVSLFWYQQALGQGPEFLTYFQNEAQLDKSGLPSDRFFAERPEGSVSTLKIQRTQQEDSAVYLCASSPMTRGVGETQYFGPGTRLLVL.

This clonotype was picked up a small number of times. The J gene is TRBJ2-7, the V gene TRBV21-1; the tabulated D call, TRBD2, remains unverified against the DNA. TRBV21-1 is deemed a pseudogene. The CDR3 length is 15 residues. CDR3: CASSSRASGIYEQYF. DNA of the CDR3: TGTGCCAGCAGCTCGAGGGCTAGCGGGATCTACGAGCAGTACTTC.

The genes are TRBV27 and TRBJ2-7; maybe TRBD1 (6 bases). The CDR3 totals 15 residues. Germline assignment: CDR1 MNHEY and CDR2 SMNVEV (reference sequence). V was shortened by 2 bases and J by 0 bases, with 11 bases between the two germline ends. The CDR3 nucleotides are TGTGCCAGCAGTTTACACCAGGGGAGCTCCTACGAGCAGTACTTC. Its protein is CASSLHQGSSYEQYF.

The rearrangement links TRBV7-6 to TRBJ2-2; 7 positions match TRBD1. CDR1 and CDR2 (germline): SGHVS, FNYEAQ. V lost 5 bases and J lost 4; bases outside the gene matches: 4. This CDR3 spans 14 amino acids. The CDR3, as DNA: TGTGCCAGCAGCCCTGGGACAGCCACCGGGGAGCTGTTTTTT. Residues: CASSPGTATGELFF.

By sample share, this clonotype is medium-sized. The chain employs TRBV5-4 and TRBJ1-2; D possibly corresponds to TRBD1 (5 bases). With 0 bases removed from V and 6 bases from J, the gap between germline ends came to 12 bases. CDR3 size: 14 residues. CDR1 and CDR2 from the germline V gene are SGHNT and YYREEE (reference sequence). CDR3 bases: TGTGCCAGCAGCTTGGGCCAGGGAGGGAATGGCTACACCTTC. This encodes CASSLGQGGNGYTF.

The sample holds many counts of this clonotype. The chain has TRBV6-6 and TRBJ1-1; D is ambiguous. Trimming pared 7 bases from V and 3 bases from J, leaving 18 bases between. Per germline, CDR1 MNHNY and CDR2 SVGAGI (reference sequence). CDR3 length: 15 residues. The CDR3 sequence: CASTYSLSRDTEAFF. CDR3 coding DNA: TGTGCCAGCACCTATTCATTATCCCGGGACACTGAAGCTTTCTTT.

This clonotype appeared once. The chain employs TRBV20-1 and TRBJ1-1, with D unresolved. This CDR3 region has 12 residues. The V end lost 1 base, the J end lost 1 base, and 4 bases lay between the germline ends. The germline V gene encodes CDR1 DFQATT and CDR2 SNEGSKA (reference sequence). The CDR3 sequence: CSARAGNTEAFF. In DNA form, the CDR3 reads TGCAGTGCTAGAGCAGGGAACACTGAAGCTTTCTTT.

This clonotype was seen a handful of times. The chain has TRBV5-1 and TRBJ2-5; the D gene is possibly TRBD1 (6 bases). The V gene lost 4 bases and the J gene lost 5 bases, with 12 bases spanning the gap. CDR3 size: 13 residues. From germline, CDR1 is SGHRS and CDR2 YFSETQ. For the CDR3, the DNA is TGCGCCAGCAGCCCAGGGGATTTTGAGACCCAGTACTTC. It encodes CASSPGDFETQYF.

This clonotype was seen more than once but under ten times. The rearrangement links TRBV7-6 to TRBJ1-1; TRBD1 might be the D (5 bases). V was cut by 5 bases and J by 5 bases, with 15 bases left in between. CDR3 length: 14 amino acids. Per the germline V gene, CDR1 is SGHVS and CDR2 is FNYEAQ. In DNA, the CDR3 is TGTGCCAGCAGCCCCCGGGCAGGGAGGACTGAAGCTTTCTTT. Translation gives CASSPRAGRTEAFF.

The chain links TRBV7-9 to TRBJ1-1; D is unresolved. The germline V gene encodes CDR1 SEHNR and CDR2 FQNEAQ (reference sequence). The CDR3 is 14 residues long. Deletions cut 7 bases from V and 3 bases from J, with 15 bases between. CDR3 in amino acids: CASTEFGDHTEAFF. The DNA for the CDR3 is TGTGCCAGCACCGAGTTTGGGGATCACACTGAAGCTTTCTTT. The whole variable domain, remainder taken from reference TRBV7-9 and TRBJ1-1, is DTGVSQNPRHKITKRGQNVTFRCDPISEHNRLYWYRQTLGQGPEFLTYFQNEAQLEKSRLLSDRFSAERPKGSFSTLEIQRTEQGDSAMYLCASTEFGDHTEAFFGQGTRLTVV.

This clonotype was seen at least ten times. This chain joins TRBV5-1 and TRBJ2-7; TRBD1 or TRBD2 may be the D gene (5 bases each). V was pared by 0 bases and J by 3 bases, with 16 bases between. CDR1 is SGHRS, CDR2 YFSETQ, per germline. The CDR3 sequence is 16 residues long. In DNA, the CDR3 is TGCGCCAGCAGCTTGGCCCCGGGCCGGGGCGTCTACGAGCAGTACTTC. As protein: CASSLAPGRGVYEQYF.